Detailed here is one T cell receptor beta chain. Sequencing used immunoSEQ multiplex PCR; TCRdb keeps in-frame clones, though not all of them. Among roughly 360,000 clones, approximately 87% were seen once, and the ten largest hold 1.3%. This CDR3 has 14 amino acids. The V end lost 3 bases, the J end lost 9 bases, and 12 bases lay between the germline ends. Germline assignment: CDR1 LGHDT and CDR2 YNNKEL (reference sequence). The data derive from a study of blood T cell repertoires in COVID-19. Study members were between roughly 18 and 100 years old and lived in roughly 24 US regions. Either two negative PCRs, clearance, or symptom resolution qualified Cohort 3 donors as recovered.

The receptor was derived from a man aged 25-45 years who had recovered from COVID-19. Material for sequencing was PBMCs or T cells enriched from blood (not recorded which). The chain uses TRBV3-1 (or the pseudogene TRBV3-2) and TRBJ1-6; the D gene is possibly TRBD1 (6 bases). The CDR3, as DNA: TGTGCCAGCAGCCAGGACACAGGGAGTTCACCCCTCCACTTT. Protein product: CASSQDTGSSPLHF.